This T cell receptor (beta chain) was profiled in a study of response to subunit inactivated influenza vaccine. The CDR3 loop spans 13 amino acids. The germline CDR1 and CDR2 sequences are SGHVS and FQNEAQ. Trimming shortened V by 6 bases and J by 5 bases, and 12 bases separated the two germline ends. This clonotype turned up a few times. TCRdb recomputed calls from the RT-PCR reads with MiXCR, one row per CDR3 protein. This table has fewer than 600,000 distinct CDR3 sequences, around 7.9% appearing once. V is TRBV7-8 and J is TRBJ2-3, with a tentative D call TRBD1 (5 bases). The clonotype originates from a man between 50 and 70 years old who received an inactivated influenza vaccine. Material: PBMCs from blood, obtained around 2 years after vaccination. CDR3 residues: CASRFQGKDTQYF. The CDR3 DNA follows: TGTGCCAGCAGATTTCAGGGAAAAGATACGCAGTATTTT.